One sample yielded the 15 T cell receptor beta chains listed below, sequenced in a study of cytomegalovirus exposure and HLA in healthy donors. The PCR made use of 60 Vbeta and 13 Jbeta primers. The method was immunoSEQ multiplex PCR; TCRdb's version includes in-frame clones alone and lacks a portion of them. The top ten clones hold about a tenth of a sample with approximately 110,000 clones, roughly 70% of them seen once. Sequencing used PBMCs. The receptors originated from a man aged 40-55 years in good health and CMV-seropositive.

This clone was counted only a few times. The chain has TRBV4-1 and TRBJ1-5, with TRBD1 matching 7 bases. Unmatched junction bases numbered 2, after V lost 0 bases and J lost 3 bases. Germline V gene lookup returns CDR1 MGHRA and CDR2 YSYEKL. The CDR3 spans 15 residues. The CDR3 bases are TGCGCCAGCAGCCAAGACAGGGGGGCCAATCAGCCCCAGCATTTT. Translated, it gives CASSQDRGANQPQHF.

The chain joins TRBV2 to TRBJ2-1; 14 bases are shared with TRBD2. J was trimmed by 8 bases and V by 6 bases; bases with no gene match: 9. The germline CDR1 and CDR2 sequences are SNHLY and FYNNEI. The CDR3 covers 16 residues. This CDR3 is CASRLGLAGGIHEQFF. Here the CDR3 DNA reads TGTGCCAGCAGATTAGGACTAGCGGGAGGAATTCATGAGCAGTTCTTC. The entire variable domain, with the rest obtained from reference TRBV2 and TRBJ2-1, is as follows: EPEVTQTPSHQVTQMGQEVILRCVPISNHLYFYWYRQILGQKVEFLVSFYNNEISEKSEIFDDQFSVERPDGSNFTLKIRSTKLEDSAMYFCASRLGLAGGIHEQFFGPGTRLTVL.

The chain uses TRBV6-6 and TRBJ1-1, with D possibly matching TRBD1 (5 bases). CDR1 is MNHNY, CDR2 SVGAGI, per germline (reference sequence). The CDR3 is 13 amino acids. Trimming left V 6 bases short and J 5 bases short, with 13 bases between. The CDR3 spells CASSFREGTEAFF. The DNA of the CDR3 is TGTGCCAGCAGCTTCAGGGAAGGGACTGAAGCTTTCTTT.

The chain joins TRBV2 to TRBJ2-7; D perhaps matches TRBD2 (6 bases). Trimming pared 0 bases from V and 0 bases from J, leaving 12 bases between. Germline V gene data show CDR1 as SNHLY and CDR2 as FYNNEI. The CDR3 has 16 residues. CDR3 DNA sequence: TGTGCCAGCAGTGAAGCCAAGGCGGGGTTCTCCTACGAGCAGTACTTC. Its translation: CASSEAKAGFSYEQYF.

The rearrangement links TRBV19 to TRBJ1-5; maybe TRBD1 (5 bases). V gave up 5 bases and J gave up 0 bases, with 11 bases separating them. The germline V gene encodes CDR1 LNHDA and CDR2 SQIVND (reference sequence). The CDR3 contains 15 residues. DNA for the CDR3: TGTGCCAGTAGTTGGGGGGTCTATAGCAATCAGCCCCAGCATTTT. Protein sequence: CASSWGVYSNQPQHF.

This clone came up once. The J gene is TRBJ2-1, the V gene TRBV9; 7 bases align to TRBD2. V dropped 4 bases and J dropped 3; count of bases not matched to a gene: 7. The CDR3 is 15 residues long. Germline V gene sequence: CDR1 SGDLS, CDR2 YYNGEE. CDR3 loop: CASSISSGNYNEQFF. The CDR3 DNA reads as TGTGCCAGCAGCATCTCAAGCGGGAACTACAATGAGCAGTTCTTC. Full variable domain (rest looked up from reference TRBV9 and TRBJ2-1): DSGVTQTPKHLITATGQRVTLRCSPRSGDLSVYWYQQSLDQGLQFLIQYYNGEERAKGNILERFSAQQFPDLHSELNLSSLELGDSALYFCASSISSGNYNEQFFGPGTRLTVL.

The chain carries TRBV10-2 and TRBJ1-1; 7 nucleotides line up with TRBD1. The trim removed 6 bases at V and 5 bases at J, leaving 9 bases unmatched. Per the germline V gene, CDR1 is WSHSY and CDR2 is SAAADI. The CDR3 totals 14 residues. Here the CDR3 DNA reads TGCGCCAGCAGCCTGACAGGGCCGAAGACTGAAGCTTTCTTT. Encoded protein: CASSLTGPKTEAFF.

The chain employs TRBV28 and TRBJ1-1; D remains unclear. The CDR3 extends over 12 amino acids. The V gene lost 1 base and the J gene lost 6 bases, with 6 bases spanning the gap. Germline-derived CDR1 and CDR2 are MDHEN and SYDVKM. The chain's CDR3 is CASSLSFSEAFF. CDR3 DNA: TGTGCCAGCAGTTTATCCTTCTCTGAAGCTTTCTTT.

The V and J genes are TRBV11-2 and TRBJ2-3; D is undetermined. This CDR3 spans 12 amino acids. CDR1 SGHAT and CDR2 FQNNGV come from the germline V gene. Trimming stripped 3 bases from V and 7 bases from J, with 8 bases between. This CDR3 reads CASSLSSNTQYF. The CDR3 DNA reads TGTGCCAGCAGCTTGTCGAGTAATACGCAGTATTTT.

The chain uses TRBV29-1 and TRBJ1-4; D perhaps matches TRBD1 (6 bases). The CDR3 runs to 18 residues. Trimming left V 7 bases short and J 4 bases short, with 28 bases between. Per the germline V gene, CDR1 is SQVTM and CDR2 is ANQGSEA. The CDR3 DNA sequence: TGCAGCGCCGCCCAAGGGGGTAACAGCCGGCTCCTTAATGAAAAACTGTTTTTT. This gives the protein CSAAQGGNSRLLNEKLFF.

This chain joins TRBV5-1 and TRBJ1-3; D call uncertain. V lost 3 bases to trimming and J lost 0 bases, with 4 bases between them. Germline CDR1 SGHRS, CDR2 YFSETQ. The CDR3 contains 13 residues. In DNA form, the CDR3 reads TGCGCCAGCAGCTCAGGCTCTGGAAACACCATATATTTT. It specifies CASSSGSGNTIYF.

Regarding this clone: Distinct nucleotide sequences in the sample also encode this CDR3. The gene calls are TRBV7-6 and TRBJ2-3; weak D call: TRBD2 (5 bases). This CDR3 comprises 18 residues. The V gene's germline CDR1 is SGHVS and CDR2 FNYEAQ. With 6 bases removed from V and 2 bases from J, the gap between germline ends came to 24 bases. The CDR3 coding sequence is TGTGCCAGCAGTCCGCGTTGGGCCGCGGGCACCCTCACAGATACGCAGTATTTT. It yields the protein CASSPRWAAGTLTDTQYF.

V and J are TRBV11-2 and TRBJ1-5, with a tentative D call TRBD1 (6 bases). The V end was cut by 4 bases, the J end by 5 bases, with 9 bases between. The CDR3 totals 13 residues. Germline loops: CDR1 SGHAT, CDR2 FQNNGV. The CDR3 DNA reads TGTGCCAGCAGCTCGGACAGAGATCAGCCCCAGCATTTT. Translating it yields CASSSDRDQPQHF.

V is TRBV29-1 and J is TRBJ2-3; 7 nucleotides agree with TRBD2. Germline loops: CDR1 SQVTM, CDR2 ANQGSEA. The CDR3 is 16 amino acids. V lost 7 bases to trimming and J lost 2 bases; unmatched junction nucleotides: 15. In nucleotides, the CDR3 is TGCAGCGCGAAGGCGGCAGCGGGGAGCCTCACAGATACGCAGTATTTT. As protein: CSAKAAAGSLTDTQYF.

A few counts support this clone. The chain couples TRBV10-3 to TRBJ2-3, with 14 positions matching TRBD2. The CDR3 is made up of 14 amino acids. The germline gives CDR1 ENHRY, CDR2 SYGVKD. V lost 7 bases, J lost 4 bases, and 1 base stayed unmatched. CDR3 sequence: CAIKGLAGADTQYF. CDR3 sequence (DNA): TGTGCCATCAAGGGACTAGCGGGAGCAGATACGCAGTATTTT.